This T cell receptor beta chain was retrieved from a study of cytomegalovirus exposure and HLA in healthy donors. V shed 6 bases, J shed 6 bases, and the junction held 3 bases outside the gene matches. This CDR3 is built from 13 residues. Germline V gene lookup returns CDR1 SNHLY and CDR2 FYNNEI. This clone was detected only a few times. The PCR contained 60 Vbeta and 13 Jbeta primers. Measured with immunoSEQ multiplex PCR; TCRdb has only the in-frame clones, and not every one. The data hold roughly 200,000 clones, with approximately 80% observed a single time. Sequences were obtained from PBMCs. The V call is TRBV2, the J call TRBJ2-1; TRBD2 agrees at 9 bases. This clonotype was obtained from a woman aged 18-29 years in good health and CMV-seronegative. The CDR3 DNA reads TGTGCCAGCAGCGGGACTAGCAGCAATGAGCAGTTCTTC. Its translation is CASSGTSSNEQFF.